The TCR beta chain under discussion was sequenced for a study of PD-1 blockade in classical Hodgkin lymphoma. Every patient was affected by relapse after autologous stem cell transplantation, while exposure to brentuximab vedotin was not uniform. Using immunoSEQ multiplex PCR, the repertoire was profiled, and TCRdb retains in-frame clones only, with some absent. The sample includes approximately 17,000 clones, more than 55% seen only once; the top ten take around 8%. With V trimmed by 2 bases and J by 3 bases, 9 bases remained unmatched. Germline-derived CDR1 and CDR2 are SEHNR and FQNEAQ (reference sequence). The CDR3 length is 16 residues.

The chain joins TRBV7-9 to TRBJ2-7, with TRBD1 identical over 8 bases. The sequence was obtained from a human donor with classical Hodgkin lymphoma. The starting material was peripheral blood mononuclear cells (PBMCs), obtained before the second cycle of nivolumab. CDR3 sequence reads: CASSLLGGQGFYEQYF. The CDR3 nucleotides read TGTGCCAGCAGCTTACTGGGCGGACAGGGCTTCTACGAGCAGTACTTC.